One and the same sample provided the 5 T cell receptor beta chains below, sequenced in a study of cytotoxic CD8 clonotypes in ibrutinib-treated CLL. Clones were sequenced by immunoSEQ multiplex PCR, and TCRdb holds only the in-frame ones, with some missing. This table has more than 300,000 clones, almost 80% appearing once. The sample was PBMCs, taken before ibrutinib treatment. These receptors all come from a human donor with chronic lymphocytic leukemia.

As concerns this clone: No DNA is shown, since the ends of the CDR3 on it are uncertain; the CDR3 is the one TCRdb lists. J is TRBJ2-1 and V is TRBV14; TRBD1, the table's D call, lacks a check against the DNA. Germline CDR1 reads SGHDN; CDR2 reads FVKESK. Including both end residues, the CDR3 is 17 amino acids long. This CDR3 is CASSQLSFARGTAEKFF.

This clone has a handful of counts. V is TRBV5-1 and J is TRBJ1-2; 8 nucleotides line up with TRBD1. CDR3 length equals 17 residues. Trimming took 0 bases from V and 5 from J; bases not matched to a gene: 12. The germline V gene has CDR1 SGHRS and CDR2 YFSETQ. CDR3 sequence (DNA): TGCGCCAGCAGCTTGGACCCCCCTGGACAGGGTTGGTATGGCTACACCTTC. Protein: CASSLDPPGQGWYGYTF.

For the CDR3, the DNA is TGTGCCAGCAGTTTAAGAGAACCTAAGACTAGCTTTTACTTC. Translated, it gives CASSLREPKTSFYF. The V and J genes are TRBV28 and TRBJ2-7; 7 bases fit TRBD2. In germline, CDR1 is MDHEN, CDR2 SYDVKM. This CDR3 is built from 14 residues. The trim removed 2 bases at V and 13 bases at J, leaving 14 bases unmatched.

The gene calls are TRBV10-2 and TRBJ2-1, with TRBD2 as a possible D gene (5 bases). Trimming pared 4 bases from V and 9 bases from J, leaving 19 bases between. CDR3 length equals 15 residues. Germline V gene data show CDR1 as WSHSY and CDR2 as SAAADI. The CDR3 reads CASSVRLAQSFEQFF. The CDR3 nucleotides read TGCGCCAGCAGTGTAAGGCTAGCCCAATCTTTTGAGCAGTTCTTC.

This clone occurred a few times. V usage is TRBV7-3 and J usage is TRBJ2-5; tentatively, D is TRBD1 (6 bases). The V gene's germline CDR1 is SGHTA and CDR2 FQGTGA. The V gene lost 1 base and the J gene lost 5 bases, with 8 bases spanning the gap. The CDR3 runs to 13 residues. The CDR3 coding sequence is TGTGCCAGCAGCTTAAGGGGGCGGGAGACCCAGTACTTC. Translated: CASSLRGRETQYF.